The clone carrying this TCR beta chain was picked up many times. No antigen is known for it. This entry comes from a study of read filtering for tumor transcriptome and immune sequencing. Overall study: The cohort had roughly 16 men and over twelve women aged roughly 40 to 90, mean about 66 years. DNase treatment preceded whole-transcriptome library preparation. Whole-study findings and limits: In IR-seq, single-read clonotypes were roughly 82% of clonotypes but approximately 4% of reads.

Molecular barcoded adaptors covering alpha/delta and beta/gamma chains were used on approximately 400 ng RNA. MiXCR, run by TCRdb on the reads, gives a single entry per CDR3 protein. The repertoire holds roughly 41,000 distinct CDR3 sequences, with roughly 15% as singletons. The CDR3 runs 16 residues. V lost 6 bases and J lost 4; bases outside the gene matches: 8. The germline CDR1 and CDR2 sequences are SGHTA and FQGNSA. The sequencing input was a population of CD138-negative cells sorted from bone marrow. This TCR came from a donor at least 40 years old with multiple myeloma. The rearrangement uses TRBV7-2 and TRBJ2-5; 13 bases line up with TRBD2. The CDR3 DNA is TGTGCCAGCAGTTCCGGGACTAGCGGGAATCGAGAGACCCAGTACTTC. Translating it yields CASSSGTSGNRETQYF.